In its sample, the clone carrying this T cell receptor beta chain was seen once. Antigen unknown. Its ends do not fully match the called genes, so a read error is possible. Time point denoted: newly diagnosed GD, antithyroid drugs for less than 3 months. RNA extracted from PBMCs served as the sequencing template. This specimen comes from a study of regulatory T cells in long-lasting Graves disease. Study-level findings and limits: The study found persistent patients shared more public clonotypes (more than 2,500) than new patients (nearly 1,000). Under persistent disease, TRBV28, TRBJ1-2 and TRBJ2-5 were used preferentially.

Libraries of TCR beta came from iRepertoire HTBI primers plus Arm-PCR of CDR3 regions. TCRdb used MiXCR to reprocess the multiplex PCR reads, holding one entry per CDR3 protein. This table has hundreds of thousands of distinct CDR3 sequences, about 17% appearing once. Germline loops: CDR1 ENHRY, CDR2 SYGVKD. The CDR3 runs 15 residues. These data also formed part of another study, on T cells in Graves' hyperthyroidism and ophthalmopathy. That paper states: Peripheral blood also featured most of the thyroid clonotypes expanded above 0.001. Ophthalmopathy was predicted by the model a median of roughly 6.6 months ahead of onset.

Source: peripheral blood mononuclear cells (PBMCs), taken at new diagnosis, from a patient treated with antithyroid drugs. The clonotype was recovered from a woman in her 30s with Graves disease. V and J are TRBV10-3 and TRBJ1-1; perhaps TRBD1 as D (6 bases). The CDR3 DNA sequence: TGTGCCATCAATGACGGAGGGCAGGGGAGCGCTGAAGCTTTCTTC. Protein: CAINDGGQGSAEAFF.